This TCR beta chain was observed in a study of T cell responses to AZD1222 COVID-19 vaccine. Study-wide points: Spike-specific TCR breadth rose after two AZD1222 doses, and depth rose as well.

Generated by immunoSEQ multiplex PCR, the TCRdb table keeps only in-frame clones and is missing some. The sample has 150,000 to 170,000 clones, 70% to 90% seen once. This clone has only a few counts. The antigen is undetermined. Looked up from germline, CDR1 is MNHEY and CDR2 is SVGAGI. This CDR3 comprises 14 residues. Trimming took off 7 bases at V and 7 bases at J, with 17 bases between the two ends. The chain recombines TRBV6-5 with TRBJ2-1, with a tentative D call TRBD1 (6 bases). Sample: peripheral blood, taken on day 0 of MenACWY control vaccination. The sequence derives from an adult in good health. The CDR3 region is CASMLQGLKNEQFF. CDR3 nucleotide sequence: TGTGCCAGCATGCTTCAGGGGTTAAAGAATGAGCAGTTCTTC.